The 22 T cell receptor beta chains below were found in one sample sequenced in a study of blood T cell repertoires in COVID-19. The protocol was immunoSEQ multiplex PCR, while the TCRdb copy is restricted to in-frame clones and leaves out a portion. The profile shows about 170,000 clones, roughly four fifths of them singletons. Sequences were obtained from peripheral blood. The receptors stem from an elderly woman with COVID-19, enrolled during active disease.

The chain is built from TRBV6-1 and TRBJ2-2; the match to TRBD1 covers 7 bases. CDR1 is MNHNS, CDR2 SASEGT, per germline. Trimming at V came to 3 bases and at J to 4 bases, leaving 2 bases not matched to a gene. This CDR3 has 14 residues. The CDR3 loop is CASSEYRGTGELFF. DNA for the CDR3: TGTGCCAGCAGTGAGTACAGGGGCACCGGGGAGCTGTTTTTT.

The V gene is TRBV10-1, the J gene TRBJ2-5, with D tentatively TRBD1 (5 bases). V was clipped by 6 bases and J by 5 bases, with 19 bases between them. The length of the CDR3 is 15 residues. The germline V gene encodes CDR1 WNHNN and CDR2 SYGVQD (reference sequence). CDR3 coding DNA: TGCGCCAGCAGCGCTTCGAAGGGGCATGGGGAGACCCAGTACTTC. Translated: CASSASKGHGETQYF.

This clone occurred once. This sequence joins TRBV2 and TRBJ2-7; TRBD1 aligns across 12 bases. CDR1 and CDR2 (germline): SNHLY, FYNNEI. The CDR3 has 13 residues. The V and J ends lost 3 bases and 13 bases, in that order; junction bases with no gene match: 7. The CDR3 sequence: CASSESGTGGFYF. Written as DNA, the CDR3 is TGTGCCAGCAGTGAGTCCGGGACAGGGGGCTTTTACTTC. Drawing the rest from reference TRBV2 and TRBJ2-7, the complete variable domain is EPEVTQTPSHQVTQMGQEVILRCVPISNHLYFYWYRQILGQKVEFLVSFYNNEISEKSEIFDDQFSVERPDGSNFTLKIRSTKLEDSAMYFCASSESGTGGFYFGPGTRLTVT.

Details on this clone: The conserved phenylalanine or tryptophan is not found at the CDR3 terminus, so this likely reflects a read error. The DNA is left out, because the CDR3 cannot be placed on it with certainty; the CDR3 is given as TCRdb lists it. The chain recombines TRBV3-1 (or the pseudogene TRBV3-2) with TRBJ2-7; the DNA was not compared with TRBD2, the D call given in the table. The CDR3 is 16 residues long, ends included. The germline V gene has CDR1 LGHDT and CDR2 YNNKEL (reference sequence). The CDR3 loop is CASSHGPLTSGINGPI.

The chain uses TRBV15 and TRBJ1-2; the D is unclear. The CDR3 is made up of 16 amino acids. Germline V lookup: CDR1 LNHNV, CDR2 YYDKDF (reference sequence). V was shortened by 0 bases and J by 0 bases, with 11 bases between the two germline ends. CDR3 protein: CATSRERTDSNYGYTF. CDR3 nucleotide sequence: TGTGCCACCAGCAGAGAAAGGACGGACTCTAACTATGGCTACACCTTC.

The chain links TRBV5-1 to TRBJ1-1; 8 bases map to TRBD1. Trimming took 4 bases from V and 7 from J; bases not matched to a gene: 9. The CDR3 spans 14 residues. In germline, CDR1 is SGHRS, CDR2 YFSETQ. The CDR3 DNA follows: TGCGCCAGCAGCCCCGGACAGGGTGGTGGTGAAGCTTTCTTT. This sequence encodes CASSPGQGGGEAFF.

CDR3 sequence reads: CASSTRASNTEAFF. The CDR3 DNA reads TGTGCCAGCAGCACGCGGGCTTCGAACACTGAAGCTTTCTTT. The chain has TRBV7-2 and TRBJ1-1, with D uncertain. This CDR3 contains 14 residues. Trimming cost V 5 bases and J 1 base, with 11 bases left between them. The germline gives CDR1 SGHTA, CDR2 FQGNSA.

This chain links TRBV21-1 with TRBJ2-3; the tabulated D call, TRBD1, remains unverified against the DNA. TRBV21-1 is annotated as a pseudogene. The CDR3 runs to 17 residues. In DNA, the CDR3 is TGTGCCAGCAGATACACGGGACAGCAAGACAACACAGATACGCAGTATTTT. This gives the protein CASRYTGQQDNTDTQYF.

This clone was observed a single time. The chain links TRBV4-1 to TRBJ2-3, with 7 bases lining up with TRBD2. The J segment lost 1 base and the V segment lost 0 bases, leaving 1 base of the junction unmatched. The V gene's germline CDR1 is MGHRA and CDR2 YSYEKL. CDR3 size: 15 residues. The CDR3 nucleotides read TGCGCCAGCAGCCAAGATCGGGAGGGCACAGATACGCAGTATTTT. Translation gives CASSQDREGTDTQYF.

The chain is built from TRBV6-5 and TRBJ2-7; 9 bases are a match to TRBD1. The CDR3 totals 15 residues. Germline V lookup: CDR1 MNHEY, CDR2 SVGAGI. V shed 0 bases and J 7 bases; nucleotides not matched to a gene: 7. In DNA form, the CDR3 reads TGTGCCAGCAGTTACTCGAGGACAGGGGAACGAGAGCAGTACTTC. Translated, it gives CASSYSRTGEREQYF.

This clone appeared a single time. The CDR3 sequence is CASSPGGGTQYF. CDR3 bases: TGTGCCAGCTCACCCGGGGGAGGGACCCAGTACTTC. This rearrangement joins TRBV18 to TRBJ2-5; TRBD2 is a possible D gene (6 bases). Trimming pared 3 bases from V and 7 bases from J, leaving 9 bases between. This CDR3 has 12 residues. The germline gives CDR1 KGHSH, CDR2 LQKENI.

The V gene is TRBV28, the J gene TRBJ2-3; TRBD1 matches 8 bases. The trim removed 8 bases at V and 3 bases at J, leaving 7 bases unmatched. Germline V gives CDR1 MDHEN, CDR2 SYDVKM. The CDR3 has 14 amino acids. The CDR3 nucleotides read TGTGCCAGCTCCCCTCGGACAGGGACAGATACGCAGTATTTT. The encoded protein is CASSPRTGTDTQYF.

The chain couples TRBV3-1 (or the pseudogene TRBV3-2) to TRBJ2-7; possible D gene TRBD2, 6 bases. Germline CDR1 is LGHDT and CDR2 is YNNKEL (reference sequence). This CDR3 contains 13 residues. The V and J ends lost 1 base and 5 bases respectively, with 9 bases between them. The CDR3 DNA follows: TGTGCCAGCAGCCAAGCGGGAGCCCACGAGCAGTACTTC. Its translation: CASSQAGAHEQYF.

The V call is TRBV6-2 or TRBV6-3, the J call TRBJ2-5; 9 positions agree with TRBD1. V lost 0 bases and J lost 4; bases outside the gene matches: 6. CDR1 is MNHEY, CDR2 SVGEGT, per germline. This CDR3 comprises 16 residues. The CDR3 loop reads CASSYSRQGVGETQYF. CDR3 nucleotide sequence: TGTGCCAGCAGTTACTCTAGACAGGGGGTGGGAGAGACCCAGTACTTC.

This chain joins TRBV20-1 and TRBJ1-6; no clear D gene. V was shortened by 3 bases and J by 0 bases, with 9 bases between the two germline ends. This CDR3 spans 15 amino acids. The V gene's germline CDR1 is DFQATT and CDR2 SNEGSKA (reference sequence). CDR3 bases: TGCAGTGCTAGTAGACAAAGCTCCTATAATTCACCCCTCCACTTT. As protein: CSASRQSSYNSPLHF.

The count of this clone is one. This chain connects TRBV2 to TRBJ2-1; 9 nucleotides agree with TRBD2. The J segment lost 4 bases and the V segment lost 6 bases, leaving 7 bases of the junction unmatched. There are 15 residues in the CDR3. CDR1 and CDR2 from the germline V gene are SNHLY and FYNNEI. The CDR3 region is CASRVTSGEYNEQFF. For the CDR3, the DNA is TGTGCCAGCAGGGTGACTAGCGGAGAATACAATGAGCAGTTCTTC.

The gene calls are TRBV18 and TRBJ2-2, with 13 bases identical to TRBD2. The V gene end was trimmed by 6 bases and the J gene end by 4 bases; junction bases not matched to a gene: 8. This CDR3 comprises 17 residues. Germline V gives CDR1 KGHSH, CDR2 LQKENI. CDR3 sequence: CASSRGLAGAGTGELFF. The DNA for the CDR3 is TGTGCCAGCTCTCGAGGACTAGCGGGAGCGGGCACCGGGGAGCTGTTTTTT. The full variable domain, its missing parts supplied by reference TRBV18 and TRBJ2-2, is NAGVMQNPRHLVRRRGQEARLRCSPMKGHSHVYWYRQLPEEGLKFMVYLQKENIIDESGMPKERFSAEFPKEGPSILRIQQVVRGDSAAYFCASSRGLAGAGTGELFFGEGSRLTVL.

The genes are TRBV5-1 and TRBJ2-1; D not certain. V lost 6 bases, J lost 0 bases, and 13 bases lay in between. CDR3 size: 15 residues. Germline V gene data show CDR1 as SGHRS and CDR2 as YFSETQ. CDR3 sequence (DNA): TGCGCCAGCAACACTATAGCAGACTCCTACAATGAGCAGTTCTTC. Amino acid sequence: CASNTIADSYNEQFF. Filled out from reference TRBV5-1 and TRBJ2-1, the complete variable domain reads KAGVTQTPRYLIKTRGQQVTLSCSPISGHRSVSWYQQTPGQGLQFLFEYFSETQRNKGNFPGRFSGRQFSNSRSEMNVSTLELGDSALYLCASNTIADSYNEQFFGPGTRLTVL.

The rearrangement joins TRBV27 to TRBJ2-5, with 7 positions matching TRBD2. V was pared by 2 bases and J by 0 bases, with 6 bases of the junction left unmatched. The V gene's germline CDR1 is MNHEY and CDR2 SMNVEV (reference sequence). This CDR3 spans 16 amino acids. The chain's CDR3 is CASSLRLAAYQETQYF. CDR3 DNA sequence: TGTGCCAGCAGTTTACGGCTAGCGGCGTACCAAGAGACCCAGTACTTC.

In the case of this clone: Other DNA sequences in the same sample also yield this CDR3. The chain has TRBV11-3 and TRBJ2-2, with 9 bases aligning to TRBD1. Trimming at V came to 5 bases and at J to 1 base, leaving 2 bases not matched to a gene. Per the germline V gene, CDR1 is SGHNT and CDR2 is YENEEA. CDR3 size: 15 residues. The CDR3 DNA follows: TGTGCCAGCAGCCCGGGACAGGGGAACACCGGGGAGCTGTTTTTT. It encodes CASSPGQGNTGELFF.

V gene TRBV6-2 or TRBV6-3 combines with J gene TRBJ2-2; maybe TRBD2 (6 bases). The germline V gene encodes CDR1 MNHEY and CDR2 SVGEGT. The CDR3 is 16 residues long. The V end was cut by 5 bases, the J end by 2 bases, with 15 bases between. The CDR3 region has the DNA TGTGCCAGCAGTACTCCGCGGGGCTTCAACACCGGGGAGCTGTTTTTT. Its translation: CASSTPRGFNTGELFF.

J is TRBJ2-7 and V is TRBV18, with D possibly TRBD1 on 6 matching bases. Germline CDR1 is KGHSH and CDR2 is LQKENI. V lost 2 bases, J lost 5 bases, and 7 bases lay in between. The CDR3 extends over 12 amino acids. For the CDR3, the DNA is TGTGCCAGCTCACCATACAGGGACGAGCAGTACTTC. Translating gives CASSPYRDEQYF.